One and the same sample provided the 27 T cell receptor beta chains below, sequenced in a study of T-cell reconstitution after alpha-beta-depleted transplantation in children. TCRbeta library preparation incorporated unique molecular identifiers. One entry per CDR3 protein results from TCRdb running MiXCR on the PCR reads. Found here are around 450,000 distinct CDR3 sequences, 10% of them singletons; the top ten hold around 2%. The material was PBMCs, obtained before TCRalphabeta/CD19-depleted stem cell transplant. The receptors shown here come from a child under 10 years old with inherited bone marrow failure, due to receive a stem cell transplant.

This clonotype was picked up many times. The CDR3 DNA sequence: TGCAGCGTTGATCAACAGGGCACCTACGAGCAGTACTTC. Translation gives CSVDQQGTYEQYF. This chain links TRBV29-1 with TRBJ2-7, with a weak D call TRBD1 (6 bases). The CDR3 runs to 13 residues. The germline V and J ends were trimmed by 3 bases and 2 bases, with 11 bases remaining between them. Germline CDR1 is SQVTM and CDR2 is ANQGSEA.

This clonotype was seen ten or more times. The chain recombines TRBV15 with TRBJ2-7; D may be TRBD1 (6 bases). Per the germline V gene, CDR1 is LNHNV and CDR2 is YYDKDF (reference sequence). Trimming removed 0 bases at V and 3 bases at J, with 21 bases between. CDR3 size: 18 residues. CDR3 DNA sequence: TGTGCCACCAGCAGAGATCGAGTCGACAGGAGGCATTACTACGAGCAGTACTTC. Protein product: CATSRDRVDRRHYYEQYF.

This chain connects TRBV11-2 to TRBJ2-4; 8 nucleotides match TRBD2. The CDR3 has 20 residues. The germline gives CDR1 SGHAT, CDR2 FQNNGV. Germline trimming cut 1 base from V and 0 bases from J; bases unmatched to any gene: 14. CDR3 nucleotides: TGTGCCAGCAGCTTAGGGTGGGCGGCGGGAGGTCGCCTAGCCAAAAACATTCAGTACTTC. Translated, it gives CASSLGWAAGGRLAKNIQYF.

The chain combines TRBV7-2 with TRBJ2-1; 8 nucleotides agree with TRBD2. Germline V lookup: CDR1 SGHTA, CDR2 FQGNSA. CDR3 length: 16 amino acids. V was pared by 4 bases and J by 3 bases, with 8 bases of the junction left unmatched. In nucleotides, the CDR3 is TGTGCCAGCAGCTCACACGGGACTAGTGTCTACAATGAGCAGTTCTTC. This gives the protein CASSSHGTSVYNEQFF.

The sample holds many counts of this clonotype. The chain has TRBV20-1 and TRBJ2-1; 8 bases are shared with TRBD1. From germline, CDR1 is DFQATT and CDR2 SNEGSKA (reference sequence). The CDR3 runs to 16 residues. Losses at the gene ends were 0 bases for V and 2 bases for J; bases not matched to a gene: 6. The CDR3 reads CSARDRNRGTYNEQFF. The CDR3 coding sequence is TGCAGTGCTAGAGACCGTAACAGGGGGACCTACAATGAGCAGTTCTTC.

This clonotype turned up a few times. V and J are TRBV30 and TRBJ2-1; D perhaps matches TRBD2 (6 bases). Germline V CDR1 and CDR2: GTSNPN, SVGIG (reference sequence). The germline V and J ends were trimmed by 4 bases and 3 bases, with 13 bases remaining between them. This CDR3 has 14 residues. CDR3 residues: CAWNQVGGYNEQFF. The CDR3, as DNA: TGTGCCTGGAATCAGGTGGGAGGCTACAATGAGCAGTTCTTC.

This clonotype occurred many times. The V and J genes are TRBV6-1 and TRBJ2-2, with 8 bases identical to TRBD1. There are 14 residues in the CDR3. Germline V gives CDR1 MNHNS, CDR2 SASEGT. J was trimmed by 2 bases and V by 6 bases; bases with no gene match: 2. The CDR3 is CASRGQGNTGELFF. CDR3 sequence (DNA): TGTGCCAGCAGAGGACAGGGCAACACCGGGGAGCTGTTTTTT.

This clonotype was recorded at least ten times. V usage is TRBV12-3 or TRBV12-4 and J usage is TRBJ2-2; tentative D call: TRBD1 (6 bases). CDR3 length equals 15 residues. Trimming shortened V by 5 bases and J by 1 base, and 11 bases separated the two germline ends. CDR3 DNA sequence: TGTGCCAGCAGTAAACGGGACAAGAACACCGGGGAGCTGTTTTTT. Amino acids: CASSKRDKNTGELFF.

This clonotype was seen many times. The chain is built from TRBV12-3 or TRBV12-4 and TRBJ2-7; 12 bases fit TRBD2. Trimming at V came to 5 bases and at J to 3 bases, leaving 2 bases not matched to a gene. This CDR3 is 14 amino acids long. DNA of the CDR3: TGTGCCAGCAGTGCGACTAGCGGGAGCTACGAGCAGTACTTC. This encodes CASSATSGSYEQYF.

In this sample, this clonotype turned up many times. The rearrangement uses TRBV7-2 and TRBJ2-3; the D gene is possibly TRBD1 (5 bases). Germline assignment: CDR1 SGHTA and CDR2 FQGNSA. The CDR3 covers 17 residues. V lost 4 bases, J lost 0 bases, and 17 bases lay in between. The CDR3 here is CASSSKWGRPSTDTQYF. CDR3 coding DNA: TGTGCCAGCAGCTCCAAGTGGGGCAGACCTAGCACAGATACGCAGTATTTT.

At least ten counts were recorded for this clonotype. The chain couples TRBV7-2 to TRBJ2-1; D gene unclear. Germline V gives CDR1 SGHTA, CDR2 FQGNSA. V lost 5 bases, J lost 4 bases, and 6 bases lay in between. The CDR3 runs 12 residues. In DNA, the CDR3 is TGTGCCAGCAGCGAATTATACAATGAGCAGTTCTTC. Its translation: CASSELYNEQFF.

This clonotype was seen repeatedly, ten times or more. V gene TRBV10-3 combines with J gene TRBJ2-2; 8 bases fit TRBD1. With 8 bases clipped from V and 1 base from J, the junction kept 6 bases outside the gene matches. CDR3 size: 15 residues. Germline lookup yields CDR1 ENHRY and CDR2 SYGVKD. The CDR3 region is CAIHPQGENTGELFF. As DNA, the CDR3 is TGTGCCATCCACCCACAGGGGGAGAACACCGGGGAGCTGTTTTTT.

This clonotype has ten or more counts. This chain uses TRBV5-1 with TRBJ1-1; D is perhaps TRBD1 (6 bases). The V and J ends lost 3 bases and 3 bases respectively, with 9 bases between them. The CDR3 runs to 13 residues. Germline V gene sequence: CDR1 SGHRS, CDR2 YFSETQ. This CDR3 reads CASSYNRDTEAFF. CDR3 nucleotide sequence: TGCGCCAGCAGCTACAACAGGGACACTGAAGCTTTCTTT.

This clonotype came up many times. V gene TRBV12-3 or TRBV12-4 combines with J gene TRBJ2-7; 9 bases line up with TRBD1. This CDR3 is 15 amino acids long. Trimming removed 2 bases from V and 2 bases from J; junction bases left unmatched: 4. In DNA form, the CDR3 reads TGTGCCAGCAGTTTACGGGGGACAGGGCCCTACGAGCAGTACTTC. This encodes CASSLRGTGPYEQYF.

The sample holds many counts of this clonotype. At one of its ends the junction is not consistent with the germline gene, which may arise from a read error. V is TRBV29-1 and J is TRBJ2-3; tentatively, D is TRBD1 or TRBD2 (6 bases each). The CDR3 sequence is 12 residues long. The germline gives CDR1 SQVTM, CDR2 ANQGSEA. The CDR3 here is CSVEDPPTWGAF. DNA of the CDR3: TGCAGCGTTGAAGATCCGCCGACTTGGGGGGCGTTT.

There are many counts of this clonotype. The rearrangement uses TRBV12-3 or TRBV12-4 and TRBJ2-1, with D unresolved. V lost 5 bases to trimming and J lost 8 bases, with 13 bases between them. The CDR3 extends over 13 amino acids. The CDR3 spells CASSTILRDEQFF. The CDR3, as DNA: TGTGCCAGCAGTACTATTTTGAGAGATGAGCAGTTCTTC.

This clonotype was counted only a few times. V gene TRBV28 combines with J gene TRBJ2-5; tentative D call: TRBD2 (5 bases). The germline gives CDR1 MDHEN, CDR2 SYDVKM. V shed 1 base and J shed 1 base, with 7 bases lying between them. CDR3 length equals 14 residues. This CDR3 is CASSLFSGQETQYF. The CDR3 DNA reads TGTGCCAGCAGTTTATTCAGCGGCCAAGAGACCCAGTACTTC.

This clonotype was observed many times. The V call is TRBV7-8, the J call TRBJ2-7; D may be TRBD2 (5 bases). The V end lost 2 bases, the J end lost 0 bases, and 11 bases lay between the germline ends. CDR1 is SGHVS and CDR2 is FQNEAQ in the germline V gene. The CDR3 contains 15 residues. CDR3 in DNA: TGTGCCAGCAGCTTAAGGACTCGCCTCTCCTACGAGCAGTACTTC. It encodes CASSLRTRLSYEQYF. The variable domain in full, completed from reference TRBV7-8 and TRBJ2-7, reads GAGVSQSPRYKVAKRGQDVALRCDPISGHVSLFWYQQALGQGPEFLTYFQNEAQLDKSGLPSDRFFAERPEGSVSTLKIQRTQQEDSAVYLCASSLRTRLSYEQYFGPGTRLTVT.

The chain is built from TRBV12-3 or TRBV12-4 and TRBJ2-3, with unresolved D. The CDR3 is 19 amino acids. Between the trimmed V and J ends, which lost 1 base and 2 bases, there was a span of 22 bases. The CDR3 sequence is CASSLVPHYLGLYTDTQYF. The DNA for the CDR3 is TGTGCCAGCAGTTTAGTACCCCACTACCTAGGCCTATACACAGATACGCAGTATTTT.

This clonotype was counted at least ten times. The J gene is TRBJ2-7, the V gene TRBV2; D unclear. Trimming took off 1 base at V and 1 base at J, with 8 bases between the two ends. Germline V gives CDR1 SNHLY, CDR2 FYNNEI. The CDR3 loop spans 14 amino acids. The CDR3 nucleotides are TGTGCCAGCAGTGAAGGCTGGTCATCCTACGAGCAGTACTTC. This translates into CASSEGWSSYEQYF.

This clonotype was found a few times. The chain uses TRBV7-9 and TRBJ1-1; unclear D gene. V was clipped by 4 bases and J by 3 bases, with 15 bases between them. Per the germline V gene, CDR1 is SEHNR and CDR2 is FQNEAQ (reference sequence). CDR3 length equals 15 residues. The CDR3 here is CASSSPLLYHTEAFF. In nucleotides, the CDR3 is TGTGCCAGCAGCTCCCCCCTCTTATATCACACTGAAGCTTTCTTT. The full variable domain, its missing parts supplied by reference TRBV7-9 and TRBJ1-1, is DTGVSQNPRHKITKRGQNVTFRCDPISEHNRLYWYRQTLGQGPEFLTYFQNEAQLEKSRLLSDRFSAERPKGSFSTLEIQRTEQGDSAMYLCASSSPLLYHTEAFFGQGTRLTVV.

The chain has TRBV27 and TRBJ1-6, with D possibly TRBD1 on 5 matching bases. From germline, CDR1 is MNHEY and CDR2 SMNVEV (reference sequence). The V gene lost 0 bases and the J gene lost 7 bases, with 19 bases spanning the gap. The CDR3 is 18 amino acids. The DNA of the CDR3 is TGTGCCAGCAGTTTATCCGTTCGTGCGGGGCGTAGGAATTCACCCCTCCACTTT. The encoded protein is CASSLSVRAGRRNSPLHF.

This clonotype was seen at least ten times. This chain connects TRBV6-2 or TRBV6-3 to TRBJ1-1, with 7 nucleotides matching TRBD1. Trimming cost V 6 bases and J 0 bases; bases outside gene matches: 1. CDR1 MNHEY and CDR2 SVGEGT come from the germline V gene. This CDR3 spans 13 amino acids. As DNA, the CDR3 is TGTGCCAGCAGGGACAGGATGAACACTGAAGCTTTCTTT. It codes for CASRDRMNTEAFF.

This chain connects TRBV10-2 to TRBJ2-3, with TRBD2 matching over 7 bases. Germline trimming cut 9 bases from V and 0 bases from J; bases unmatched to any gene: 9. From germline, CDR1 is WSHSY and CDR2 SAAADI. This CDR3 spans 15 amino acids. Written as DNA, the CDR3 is TGCGCCAGTACCTCCGGGACTACCAGCACAGATACGCAGTATTTT. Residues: CASTSGTTSTDTQYF.

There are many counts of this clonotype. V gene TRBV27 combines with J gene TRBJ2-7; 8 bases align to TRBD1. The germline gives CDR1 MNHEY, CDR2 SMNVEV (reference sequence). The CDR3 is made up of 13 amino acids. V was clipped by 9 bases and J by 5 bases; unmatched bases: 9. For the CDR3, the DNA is TGTGCCAGAGCCCGGACAGGGTTTGACGAGCAGTACTTC. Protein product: CARARTGFDEQYF.

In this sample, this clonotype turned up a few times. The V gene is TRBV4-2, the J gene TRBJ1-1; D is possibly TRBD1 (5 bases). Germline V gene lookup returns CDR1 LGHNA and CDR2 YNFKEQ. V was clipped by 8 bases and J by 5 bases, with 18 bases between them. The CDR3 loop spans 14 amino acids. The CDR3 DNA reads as TGTGCCAGCCGCCGTTTCGGGGGAGGTACTGAAGCTTTCTTT. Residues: CASRRFGGGTEAFF.

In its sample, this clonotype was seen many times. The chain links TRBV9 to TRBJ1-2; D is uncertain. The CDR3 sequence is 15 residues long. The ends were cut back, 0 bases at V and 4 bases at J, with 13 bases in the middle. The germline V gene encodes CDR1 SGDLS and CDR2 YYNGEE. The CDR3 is CASSVDGDAFYGYTF. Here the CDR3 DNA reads TGTGCCAGCAGCGTAGATGGCGATGCGTTCTATGGCTACACCTTC.